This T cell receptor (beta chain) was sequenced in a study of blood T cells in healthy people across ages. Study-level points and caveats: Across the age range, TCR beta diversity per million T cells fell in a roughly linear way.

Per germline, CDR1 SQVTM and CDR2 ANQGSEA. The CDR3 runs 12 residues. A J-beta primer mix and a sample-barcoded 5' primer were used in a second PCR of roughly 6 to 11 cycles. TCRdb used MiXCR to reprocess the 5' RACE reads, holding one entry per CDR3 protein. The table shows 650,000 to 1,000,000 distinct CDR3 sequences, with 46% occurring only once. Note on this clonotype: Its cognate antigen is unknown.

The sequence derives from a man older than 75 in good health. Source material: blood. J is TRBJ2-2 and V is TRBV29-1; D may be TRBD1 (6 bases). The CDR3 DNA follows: TGCAGTTCCAGGGGTCCCACCGGGGAGCTGTTTTTT. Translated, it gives CSSRGPTGELFF.